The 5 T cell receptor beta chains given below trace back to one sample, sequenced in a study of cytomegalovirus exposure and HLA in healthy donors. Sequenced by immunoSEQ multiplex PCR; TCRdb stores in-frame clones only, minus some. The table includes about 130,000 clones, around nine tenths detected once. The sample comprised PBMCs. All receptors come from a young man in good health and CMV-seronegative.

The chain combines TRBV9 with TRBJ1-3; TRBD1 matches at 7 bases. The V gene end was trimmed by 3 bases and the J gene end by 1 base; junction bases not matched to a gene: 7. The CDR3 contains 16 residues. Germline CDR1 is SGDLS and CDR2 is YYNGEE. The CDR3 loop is CASSGTGMASGNTIYF. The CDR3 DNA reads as TGTGCCAGCAGCGGGACAGGTATGGCGTCTGGAAACACCATATATTTT.

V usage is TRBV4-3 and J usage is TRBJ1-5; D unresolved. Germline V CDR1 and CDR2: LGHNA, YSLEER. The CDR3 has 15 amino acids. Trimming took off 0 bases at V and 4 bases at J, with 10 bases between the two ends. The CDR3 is CASSQEVAPNQPQHF. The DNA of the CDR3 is TGCGCCAGCAGCCAAGAGGTGGCACCAAATCAGCCCCAGCATTTT.

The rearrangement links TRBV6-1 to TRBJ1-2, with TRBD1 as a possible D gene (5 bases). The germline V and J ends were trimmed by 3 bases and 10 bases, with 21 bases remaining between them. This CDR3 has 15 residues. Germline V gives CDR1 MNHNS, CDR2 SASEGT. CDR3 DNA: TGTGCCAGCAGTGACCCCGGGAGGGGACGGGAACCCTACACCTTC. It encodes CASSDPGRGREPYTF.

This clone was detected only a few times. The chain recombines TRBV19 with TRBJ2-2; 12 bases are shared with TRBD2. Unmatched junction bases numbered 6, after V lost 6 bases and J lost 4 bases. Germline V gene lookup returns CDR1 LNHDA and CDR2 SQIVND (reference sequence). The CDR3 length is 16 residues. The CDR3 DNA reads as TGTGCCAGTAGCCTCAAACTAGCGGGGGGCACCGGGGAGCTGTTTTTT. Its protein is CASSLKLAGGTGELFF.

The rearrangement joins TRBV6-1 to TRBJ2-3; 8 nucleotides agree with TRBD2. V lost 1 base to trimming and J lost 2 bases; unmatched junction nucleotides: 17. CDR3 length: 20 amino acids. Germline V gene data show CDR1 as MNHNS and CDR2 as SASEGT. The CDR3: CASSEVTSSPGLVNTDTQYF. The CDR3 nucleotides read TGTGCCAGCAGTGAAGTAACCTCTTCACCGGGACTAGTTAACACAGATACGCAGTATTTT.